Sequencing of this TCR beta chain was carried out in a study of blood T cell repertoires in COVID-19. Across the study: COVID-19 samples collected from the United States, Italy and Spain covered acute and convalescent phases. PBMCs, B-cell-depleted T cells, or T cells were the source of the cDNA or gDNA that made up the material.

Authors' processing steps: Using reference gene primer amplification, nucleated cell counts were estimated. TCRdb's table, derived via immunoSEQ multiplex PCR, lists solely in-frame clones and lacks some. Clone size and the V and J calls come from that table; the DNA yielded D and trimming. Of around 61,000 clones detected, about 81% appear once; the ten largest clones hold 15% to 17%. Comment on this clone: Other DNA sequences in the sample encode the same CDR3.

The V end was cut by 3 bases, the J end by 7 bases, with 10 bases between. The CDR3 covers 13 residues. This chain connects TRBV12-3 or TRBV12-4 to TRBJ1-5; unclear D gene. The sequence was collected from a man of 80 years or more with acute or convalescent COVID-19. Input material: peripheral blood. The CDR3 is CASSFREEQPQHF. DNA of the CDR3: TGTGCCAGCAGTTTTCGTGAGGAACAGCCCCAGCATTTT.